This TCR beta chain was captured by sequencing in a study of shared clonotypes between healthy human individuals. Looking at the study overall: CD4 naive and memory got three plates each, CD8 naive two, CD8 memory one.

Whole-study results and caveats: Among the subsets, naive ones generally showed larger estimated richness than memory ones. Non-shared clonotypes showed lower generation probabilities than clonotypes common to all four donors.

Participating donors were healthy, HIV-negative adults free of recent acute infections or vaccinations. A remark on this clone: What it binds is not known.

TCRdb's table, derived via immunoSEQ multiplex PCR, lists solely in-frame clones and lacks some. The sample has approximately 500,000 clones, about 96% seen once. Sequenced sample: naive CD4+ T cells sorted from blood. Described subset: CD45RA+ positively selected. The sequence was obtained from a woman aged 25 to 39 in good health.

CDR3 region: CATRTQGLGAEAFF. CDR3 DNA: TGTGCCACCAGAACCCAGGGTTTGGGCGCTGAAGCTTTCTTT. The V call is TRBV15, the J call TRBJ1-1; the D gene is possibly TRBD1 (5 bases). Looked up from germline, CDR1 is LNHNV and CDR2 is YYDKDF (reference sequence). Trimming took 6 bases from V and 6 from J, leaving 17 bases between them. There are 14 residues in the CDR3.